This T cell receptor beta chain was sequenced in a study of shared clonotypes between healthy human individuals. On the study more broadly: The donor pool was made up of a couple of women and a few men aged 18 to 49.

About this clone itself: Antigen unknown.

Produced via immunoSEQ multiplex PCR; TCRdb's table is partial and in-frame only. This table holds about 610,000 clones, less than 98% found once. Findings and limits, study-wide: Unshared clonotypes carried lower generation probabilities than those common to all four donors.

CDR1 and CDR2 (germline): LGHNA, YNFKEQ. V shed 0 bases and J 4 bases; nucleotides not matched to a gene: 12. The CDR3 runs 19 residues. The source of this sequence is a woman in her thirties in good health. The chain combines TRBV4-2 with TRBJ2-1, with 10 bases that match TRBD2. Sequencing was done on a sample of naive CD4+ T cells sorted from blood. Subset here: CD45RA+ positively selected. Here the CDR3 reads CASSQDPSTSGTLYNEQFF. The CDR3 coding sequence is TGTGCCAGCAGCCAAGATCCGAGTACTAGCGGGACATTATACAATGAGCAGTTCTTC.